Detailed here is one T cell receptor beta chain. What it binds is unknown. This entry comes from a study of graft-versus-host responses after intestinal transplantation. Study context: Multivisceral, liver-intestinal, or isolated intestinal grafts went to recipients. All of the recipients had induction that used anti-thymocyte globulin, then tacrolimus and steroids for around three years.

V was cut by 5 bases and J by 8 bases, with 13 bases left in between. The CDR3 length is 13 residues. Germline V CDR1 and CDR2: SGHNT, YENEEA. Study findings and constraints: Declining HvG levels early post-transplant were linked to peak circulating GvH clone levels. Some GvH clones appeared in ileal mucosa or blood before recipient bone marrow.

Here immunoSEQ multiplex PCR was the method, and the copy in TCRdb shows in-frame clones only, minus some. This table holds about 97,000 clones, more than 80% found once. Sequences were derived from PBMCs, sampled 450 to 460 days after intestinal transplant. This receptor was obtained from a human patient who received an intestinal transplant, so some T cells may come from the graft donor. The V call is TRBV11-3, the J call TRBJ2-1; a weak D match, TRBD1 (6 bases). The CDR3 DNA sequence: TGTGCCAGCAGCCACAGACAGGATTATGAGCAGTTCTTC. It is translated as CASSHRQDYEQFF.